This T cell receptor (beta chain) emerged from a study of cytomegalovirus exposure and HLA in healthy donors. In the PCR, 60 Vbeta and 13 Jbeta primers were used. TCRdb's table, derived via immunoSEQ multiplex PCR, lists solely in-frame clones and lacks some. The sample holds about 86,000 clones, about 77% seen once. The germline V gene has CDR1 SGHNT and CDR2 YYREEE (reference sequence). Trimming at V came to 4 bases and at J to 2 bases, leaving 8 bases not matched to a gene. The CDR3 has 15 residues. With respect to this clone: Its matching antigen is unknown.

Study-wide findings and caveats: Investigators reported over 150 TCR beta chains as tied to cytomegalovirus. A later analysis reportedly found fewer N-insertions in an Asian-associated ancestry cluster than the approximately 660-donor mean.

Sequencing was carried out using PBMCs. The rearrangement uses TRBV5-4 and TRBJ2-7; 8 bases are a match to TRBD2. The TCR comes from a male donor in good health and CMV-seropositive. The CDR3 protein is CASSQQREITYEQYF. The DNA for the CDR3 is TGTGCCAGCAGCCAACAGCGGGAGATAACCTACGAGCAGTACTTC.